Below, 2 T cell receptor beta chains from the same sample are listed, as sequenced in a study of blood T cell repertoires in COVID-19 (dated by TCRdb to 2020 to 2021). To prepare the library, the immunoSEQ multiplex PCR assay was applied. TCRdb obtained this table from immuneACCESS and retained in-frame rearrangements with V and J assigned. These tables miss some clones; where compared with another copy, unresolved V genes account for less than half of the shortfall, and the remainder is unexplained. Counted in this sample were 260,000 or so clones; around 85% of them appeared once. The ten largest clonotypes hold 2.5% of the sample. Sequencing was carried out using PBMCs or T cells enriched from blood (not recorded which). The receptors shown here come from a woman between 45 and 60 years old who had recovered from COVID-19.

This chain links TRBV4-1 with TRBJ2-1; possibly TRBD2 for D (5 bases). Between the trimmed V and J ends, which lost 1 base and 9 bases, there was a span of 22 bases. Germline lookup yields CDR1 MGHRA and CDR2 YSYEKL. The CDR3 is made up of 17 amino acids. The CDR3 DNA reads TGCGCCAGCAGCCAAGTCGCTCCGGTTCTCGGGGTTTCTGAGCAGTTCTTC. Its protein is CASSQVAPVLGVSEQFF.

The rearrangement joins TRBV7-9 to TRBJ1-6; D remains ambiguous. Trimming pared 8 bases from V and 3 bases from J, leaving 17 bases between. The CDR3 extends over 16 amino acids. The germline V gene encodes CDR1 SEHNR and CDR2 FQNEAQ (reference sequence). The CDR3 sequence: CASGLVERNYNSPLHF. The CDR3 DNA follows: TGTGCCAGCGGCCTAGTGGAGAGGAACTATAATTCACCCCTCCACTTT.